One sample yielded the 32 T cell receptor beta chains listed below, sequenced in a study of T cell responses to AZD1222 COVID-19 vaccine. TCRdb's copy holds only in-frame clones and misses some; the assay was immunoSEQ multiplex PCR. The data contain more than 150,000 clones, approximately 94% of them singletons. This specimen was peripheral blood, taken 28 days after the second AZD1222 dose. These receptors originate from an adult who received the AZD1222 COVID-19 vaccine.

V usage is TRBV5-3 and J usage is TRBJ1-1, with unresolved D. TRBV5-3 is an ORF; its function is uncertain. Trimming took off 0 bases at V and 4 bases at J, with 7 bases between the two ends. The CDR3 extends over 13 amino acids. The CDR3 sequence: CARSLARFTEAFF. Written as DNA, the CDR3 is TGTGCCAGAAGCTTGGCCCGTTTCACTGAAGCTTTCTTT.

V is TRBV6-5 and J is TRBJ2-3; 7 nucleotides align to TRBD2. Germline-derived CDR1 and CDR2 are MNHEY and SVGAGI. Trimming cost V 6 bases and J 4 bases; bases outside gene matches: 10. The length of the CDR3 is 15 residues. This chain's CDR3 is CASSLAAWAADTQYF. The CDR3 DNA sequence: TGTGCCAGCAGCCTAGCGGCGTGGGCGGCAGATACGCAGTATTTT.

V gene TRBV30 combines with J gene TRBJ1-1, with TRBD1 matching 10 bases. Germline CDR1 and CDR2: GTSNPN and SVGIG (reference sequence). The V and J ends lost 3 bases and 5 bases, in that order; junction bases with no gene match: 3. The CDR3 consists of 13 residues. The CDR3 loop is CAWSRDRGTEAFF. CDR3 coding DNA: TGTGCCTGGAGCCGGGACAGGGGTACTGAAGCTTTCTTT.

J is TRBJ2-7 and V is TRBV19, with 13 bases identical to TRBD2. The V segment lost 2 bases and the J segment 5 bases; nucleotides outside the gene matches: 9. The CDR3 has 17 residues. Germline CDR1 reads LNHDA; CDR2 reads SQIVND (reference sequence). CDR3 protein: CASSIRPWTSGSNEQYF. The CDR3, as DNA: TGTGCCAGTAGTATACGCCCCTGGACTAGCGGGAGTAACGAGCAGTACTTC.

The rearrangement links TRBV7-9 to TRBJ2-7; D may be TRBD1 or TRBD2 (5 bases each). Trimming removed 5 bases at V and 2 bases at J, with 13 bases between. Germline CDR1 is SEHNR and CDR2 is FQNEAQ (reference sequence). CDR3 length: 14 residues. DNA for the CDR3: TGTGCCAGCAGCAAATGGGACGGTACCTACGAGCAGTACTTC. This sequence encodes CASSKWDGTYEQYF.

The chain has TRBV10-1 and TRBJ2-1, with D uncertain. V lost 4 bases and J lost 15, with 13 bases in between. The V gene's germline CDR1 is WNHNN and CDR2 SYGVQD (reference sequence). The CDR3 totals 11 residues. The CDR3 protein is CASSAGRSLFF. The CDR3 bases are TGCGCCAGCAGTGCAGGTCGTTCTCTGTTCTTC.

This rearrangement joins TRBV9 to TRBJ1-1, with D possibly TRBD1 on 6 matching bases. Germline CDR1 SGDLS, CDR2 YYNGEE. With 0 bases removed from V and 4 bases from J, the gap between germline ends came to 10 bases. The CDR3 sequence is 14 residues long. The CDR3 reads CASSVGGHLTEAFF. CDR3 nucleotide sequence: TGTGCCAGCAGCGTAGGGGGACACCTCACTGAAGCTTTCTTT.

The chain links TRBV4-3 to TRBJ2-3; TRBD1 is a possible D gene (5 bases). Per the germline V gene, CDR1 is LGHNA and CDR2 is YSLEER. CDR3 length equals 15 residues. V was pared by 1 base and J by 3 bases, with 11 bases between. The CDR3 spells CASSQGSGLTDTQYF. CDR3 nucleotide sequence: TGCGCCAGCAGCCAAGGCTCAGGGTTGACAGATACGCAGTATTTT.

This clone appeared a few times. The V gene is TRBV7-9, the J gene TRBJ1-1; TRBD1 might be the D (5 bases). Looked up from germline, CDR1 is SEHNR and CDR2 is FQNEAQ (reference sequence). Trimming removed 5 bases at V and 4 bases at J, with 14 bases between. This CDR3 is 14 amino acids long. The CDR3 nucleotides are TGTGCCAGCAGCCCCGCAGGCGGGGGCACTGAAGCTTTCTTT. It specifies CASSPAGGGTEAFF. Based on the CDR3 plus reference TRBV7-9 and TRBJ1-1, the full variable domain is DTGVSQNPRHKITKRGQNVTFRCDPISEHNRLYWYRQTLGQGPEFLTYFQNEAQLEKSRLLSDRFSAERPKGSFSTLEIQRTEQGDSAMYLCASSPAGGGTEAFFGQGTRLTVV.

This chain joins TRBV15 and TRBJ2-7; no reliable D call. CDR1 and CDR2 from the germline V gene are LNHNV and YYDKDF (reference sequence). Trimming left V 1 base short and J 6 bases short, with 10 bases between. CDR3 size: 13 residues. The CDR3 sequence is CATSRVDVAEQYF. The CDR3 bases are TGTGCCACCAGCAGAGTGGACGTTGCCGAGCAGTACTTC.

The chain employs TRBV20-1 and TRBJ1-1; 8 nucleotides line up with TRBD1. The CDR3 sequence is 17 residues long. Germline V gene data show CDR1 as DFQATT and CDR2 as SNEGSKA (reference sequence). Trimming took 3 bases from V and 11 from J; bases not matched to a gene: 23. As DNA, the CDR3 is TGCAGTGCTAGTGGGGCAGGGGGCAAAGCTAGGCTGAAAGAGGCTTTCTTT. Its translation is CSASGAGGKARLKEAFF.

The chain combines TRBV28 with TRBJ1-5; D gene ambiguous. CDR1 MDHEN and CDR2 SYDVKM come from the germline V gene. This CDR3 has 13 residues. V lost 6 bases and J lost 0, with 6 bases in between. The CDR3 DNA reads TGTGCCAGCAGGGGTTTTAGCAATCAGCCCCAGCATTTT. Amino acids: CASRGFSNQPQHF.

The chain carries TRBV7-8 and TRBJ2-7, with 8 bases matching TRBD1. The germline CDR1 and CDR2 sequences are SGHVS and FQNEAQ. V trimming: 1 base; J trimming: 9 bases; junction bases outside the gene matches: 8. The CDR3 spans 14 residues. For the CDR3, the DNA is TGTGCCAGCAGCTTAGAGGAGCAGGGGGCGGTGCAGTACTTC. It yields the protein CASSLEEQGAVQYF.

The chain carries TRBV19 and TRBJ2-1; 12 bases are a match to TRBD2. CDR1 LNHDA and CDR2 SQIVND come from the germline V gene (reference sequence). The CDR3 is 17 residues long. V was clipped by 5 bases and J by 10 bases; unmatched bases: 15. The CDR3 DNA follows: TGTGCCAGTAGTTTACTAAAAAACCGACTAGCGGGGGCAGAGCAGTTCTTC. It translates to CASSLLKNRLAGAEQFF.

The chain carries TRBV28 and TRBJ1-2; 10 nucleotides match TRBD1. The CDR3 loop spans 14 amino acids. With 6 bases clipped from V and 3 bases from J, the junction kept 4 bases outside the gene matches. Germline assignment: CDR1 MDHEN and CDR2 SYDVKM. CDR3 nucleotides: TGTGCCAGCAGCCCCGGGACAGGGGACTATGGCTACACCTTC. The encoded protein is CASSPGTGDYGYTF.

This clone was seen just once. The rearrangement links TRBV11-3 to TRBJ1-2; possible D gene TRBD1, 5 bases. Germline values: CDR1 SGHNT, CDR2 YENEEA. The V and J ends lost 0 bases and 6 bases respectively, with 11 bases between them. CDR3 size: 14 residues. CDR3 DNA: TGTGCCAGCAGCTTAGAGCAGGGTCTCGATGGCTACACCTTC. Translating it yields CASSLEQGLDGYTF.

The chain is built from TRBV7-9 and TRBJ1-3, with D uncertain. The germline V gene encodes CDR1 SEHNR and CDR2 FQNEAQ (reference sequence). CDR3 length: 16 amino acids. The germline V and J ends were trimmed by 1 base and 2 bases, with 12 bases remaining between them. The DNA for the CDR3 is TGTGCCAGCAGCTTAGGACGGGTGGTACCTGGAAACACCATATATTTT. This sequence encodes CASSLGRVVPGNTIYF. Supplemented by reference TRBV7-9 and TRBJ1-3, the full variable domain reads DTGVSQNPRHKITKRGQNVTFRCDPISEHNRLYWYRQTLGQGPEFLTYFQNEAQLEKSRLLSDRFSAERPKGSFSTLEIQRTEQGDSAMYLCASSLGRVVPGNTIYFGEGSWLTVV.

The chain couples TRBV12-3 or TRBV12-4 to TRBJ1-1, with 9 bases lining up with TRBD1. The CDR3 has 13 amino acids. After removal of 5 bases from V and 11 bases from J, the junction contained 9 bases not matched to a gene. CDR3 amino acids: CASSPGQGLMAFF. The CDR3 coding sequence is TGTGCCAGCAGTCCAGGACAGGGGTTGATGGCTTTCTTT.

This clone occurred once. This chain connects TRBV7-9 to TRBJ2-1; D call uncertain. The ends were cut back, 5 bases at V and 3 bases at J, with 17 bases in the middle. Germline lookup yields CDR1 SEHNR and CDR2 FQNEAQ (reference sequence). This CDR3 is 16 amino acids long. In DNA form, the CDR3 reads TGTGCCAGCAGCAGTCACAGCAGCCCCTACTACAATGAGCAGTTCTTC. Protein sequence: CASSSHSSPYYNEQFF.

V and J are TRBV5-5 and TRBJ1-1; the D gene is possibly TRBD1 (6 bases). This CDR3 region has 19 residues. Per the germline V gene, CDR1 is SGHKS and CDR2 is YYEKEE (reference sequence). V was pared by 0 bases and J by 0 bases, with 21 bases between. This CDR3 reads CASSLAWRGAPYMNTEAFF. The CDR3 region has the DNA TGTGCCAGCAGCTTGGCTTGGCGGGGGGCGCCTTATATGAACACTGAAGCTTTCTTT. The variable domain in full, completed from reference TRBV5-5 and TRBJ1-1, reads DAGVTQSPTHLIKTRGQQVTLRCSPISGHKSVSWYQQVLGQGPQFIFQYYEKEERGRGNFPDRFSARQFPNYSSELNVNALLLGDSALYLCASSLAWRGAPYMNTEAFFGQGTRLTVV.

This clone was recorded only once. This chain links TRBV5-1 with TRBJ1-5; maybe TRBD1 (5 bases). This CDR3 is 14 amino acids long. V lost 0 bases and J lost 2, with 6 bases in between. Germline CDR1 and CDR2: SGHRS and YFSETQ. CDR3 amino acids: CASSLGGGNQPQHF. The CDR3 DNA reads TGCGCCAGCAGCTTGGGGGGCGGCAATCAGCCCCAGCATTTT.

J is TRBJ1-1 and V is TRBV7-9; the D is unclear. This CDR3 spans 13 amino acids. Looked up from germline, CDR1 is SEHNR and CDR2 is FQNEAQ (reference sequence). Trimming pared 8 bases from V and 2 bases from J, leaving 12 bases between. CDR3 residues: CASRSTYNTEAFF. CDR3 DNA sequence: TGTGCCAGCCGATCTACCTATAACACTGAAGCTTTCTTT. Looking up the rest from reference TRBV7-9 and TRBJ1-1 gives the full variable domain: DTGVSQNPRHKITKRGQNVTFRCDPISEHNRLYWYRQTLGQGPEFLTYFQNEAQLEKSRLLSDRFSAERPKGSFSTLEIQRTEQGDSAMYLCASRSTYNTEAFFGQGTRLTVV.

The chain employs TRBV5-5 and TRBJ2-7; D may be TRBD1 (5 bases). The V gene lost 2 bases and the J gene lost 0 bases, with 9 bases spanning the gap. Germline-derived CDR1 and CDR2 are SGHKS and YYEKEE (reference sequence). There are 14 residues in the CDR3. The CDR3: CASSLQASSYEQYF. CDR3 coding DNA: TGTGCCAGCAGCTTACAGGCGAGCTCCTACGAGCAGTACTTC.

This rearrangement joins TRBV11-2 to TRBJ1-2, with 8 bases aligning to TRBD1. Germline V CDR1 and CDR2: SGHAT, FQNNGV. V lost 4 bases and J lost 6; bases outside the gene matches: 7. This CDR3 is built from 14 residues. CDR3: CASSYGDRQDGYTF. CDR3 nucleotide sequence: TGTGCCAGCAGCTACGGGGACAGGCAGGATGGCTACACCTTC.

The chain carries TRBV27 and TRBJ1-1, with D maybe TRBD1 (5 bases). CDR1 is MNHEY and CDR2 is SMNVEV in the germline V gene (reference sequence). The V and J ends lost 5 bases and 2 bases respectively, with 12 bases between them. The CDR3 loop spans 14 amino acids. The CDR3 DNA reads TGTGCCAGCAGTCGTTCCGACAGAAACACTGAAGCTTTCTTT. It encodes CASSRSDRNTEAFF.

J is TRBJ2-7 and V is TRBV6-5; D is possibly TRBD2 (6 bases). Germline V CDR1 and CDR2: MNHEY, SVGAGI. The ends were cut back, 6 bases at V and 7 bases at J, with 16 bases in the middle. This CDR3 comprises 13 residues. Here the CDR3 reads CASRTRDFQEQYF. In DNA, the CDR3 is TGTGCCAGCAGAACCCGGGACTTCCAGGAGCAGTACTTC.

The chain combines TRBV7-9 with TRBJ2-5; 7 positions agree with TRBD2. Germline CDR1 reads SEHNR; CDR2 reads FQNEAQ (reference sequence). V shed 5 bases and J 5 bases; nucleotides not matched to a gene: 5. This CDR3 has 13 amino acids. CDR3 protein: CASSETSWETQYF. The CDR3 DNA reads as TGTGCCAGCAGCGAGACTAGCTGGGAGACCCAGTACTTC.

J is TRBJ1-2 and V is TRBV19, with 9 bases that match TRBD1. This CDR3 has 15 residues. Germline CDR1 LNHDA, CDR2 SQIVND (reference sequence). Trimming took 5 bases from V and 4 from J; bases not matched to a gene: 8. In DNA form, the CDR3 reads TGTGCCAGTAGTTCACAAACAGGGGGCGGCTATGGCTACACCTTC. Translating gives CASSSQTGGGYGYTF.

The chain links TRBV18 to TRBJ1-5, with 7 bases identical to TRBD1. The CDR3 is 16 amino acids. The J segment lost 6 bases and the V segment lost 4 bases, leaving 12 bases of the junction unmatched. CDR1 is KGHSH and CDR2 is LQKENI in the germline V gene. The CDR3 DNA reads TGTGCCAGCTCACGGAATACAGGGGATGTTGGTCAGCCCCAGCATTTT. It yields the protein CASSRNTGDVGQPQHF. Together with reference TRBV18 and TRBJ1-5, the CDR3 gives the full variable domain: NAGVMQNPRHLVRRRGQEARLRCSPMKGHSHVYWYRQLPEEGLKFMVYLQKENIIDESGMPKERFSAEFPKEGPSILRIQQVVRGDSAAYFCASSRNTGDVGQPQHFGDGTRLSIL.

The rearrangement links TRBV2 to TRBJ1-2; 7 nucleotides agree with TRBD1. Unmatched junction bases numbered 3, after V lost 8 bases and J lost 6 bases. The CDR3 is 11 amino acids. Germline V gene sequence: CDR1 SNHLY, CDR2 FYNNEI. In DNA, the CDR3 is TGTGCCAGCCCTCAGGGGGATGGCTACACCTTC. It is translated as CASPQGDGYTF.

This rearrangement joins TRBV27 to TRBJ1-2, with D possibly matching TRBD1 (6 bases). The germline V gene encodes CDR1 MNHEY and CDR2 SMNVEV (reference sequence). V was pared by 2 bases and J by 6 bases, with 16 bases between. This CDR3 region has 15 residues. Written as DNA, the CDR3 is TGTGCCAGCAGTTTAAGGGCCGGGGGGCAAGATGGCTACACCTTC. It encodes CASSLRAGGQDGYTF.

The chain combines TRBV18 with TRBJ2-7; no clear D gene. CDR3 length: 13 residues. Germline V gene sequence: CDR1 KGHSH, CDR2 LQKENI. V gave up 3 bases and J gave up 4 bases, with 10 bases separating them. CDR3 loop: CASSPVSPYEQYF. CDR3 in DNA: TGTGCCAGCTCACCGGTCAGTCCTTACGAGCAGTACTTC. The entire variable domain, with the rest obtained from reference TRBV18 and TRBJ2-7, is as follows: NAGVMQNPRHLVRRRGQEARLRCSPMKGHSHVYWYRQLPEEGLKFMVYLQKENIIDESGMPKERFSAEFPKEGPSILRIQQVVRGDSAAYFCASSPVSPYEQYFGPGTRLTVT.